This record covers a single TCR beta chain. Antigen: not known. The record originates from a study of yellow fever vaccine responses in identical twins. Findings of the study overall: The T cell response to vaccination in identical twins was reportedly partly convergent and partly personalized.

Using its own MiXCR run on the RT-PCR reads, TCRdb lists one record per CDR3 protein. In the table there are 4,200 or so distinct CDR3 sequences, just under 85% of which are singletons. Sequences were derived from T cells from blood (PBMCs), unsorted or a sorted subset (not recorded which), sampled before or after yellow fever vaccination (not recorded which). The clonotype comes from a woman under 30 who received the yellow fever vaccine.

CDR3 coding DNA: TGCAGCGTTCAGAGGTACCAAGAGACCCAGTACTTC. Its protein product is CSVQRYQETQYF. This sequence joins TRBV29-1 and TRBJ2-5; unclear D gene. V was clipped by 5 bases and J by 0 bases, with 7 bases between them. CDR3 length: 12 amino acids. Germline V lookup: CDR1 SQVTM, CDR2 ANQGSEA.